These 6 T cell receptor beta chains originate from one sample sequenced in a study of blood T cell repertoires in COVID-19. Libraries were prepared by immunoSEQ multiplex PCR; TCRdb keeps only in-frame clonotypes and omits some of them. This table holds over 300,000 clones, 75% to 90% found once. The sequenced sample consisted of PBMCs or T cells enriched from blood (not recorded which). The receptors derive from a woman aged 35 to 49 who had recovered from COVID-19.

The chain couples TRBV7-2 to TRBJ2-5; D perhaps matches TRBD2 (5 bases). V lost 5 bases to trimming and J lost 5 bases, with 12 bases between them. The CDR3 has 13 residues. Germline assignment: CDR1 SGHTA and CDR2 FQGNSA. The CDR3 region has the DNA TGTGCCAGCAGCCCTGGACTGGGGGAGACCCAGTACTTC. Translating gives CASSPGLGETQYF.

CDR3 sequence reads: CASSLILSEKLFF. The CDR3 coding sequence is TGTGCCAGCAGCTTAATTTTATCGGAAAAACTGTTTTTT. The J gene is TRBJ1-4, the V gene TRBV7-9; D gene unclear. Germline CDR1 reads SEHNR; CDR2 reads FQNEAQ (reference sequence). With 2 bases removed from V and 8 bases from J, the gap between germline ends came to 9 bases. The CDR3 loop spans 13 amino acids.

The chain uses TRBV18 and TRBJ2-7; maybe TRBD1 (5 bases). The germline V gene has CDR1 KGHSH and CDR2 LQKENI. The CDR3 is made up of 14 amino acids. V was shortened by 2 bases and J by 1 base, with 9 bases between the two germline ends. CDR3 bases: TGTGCCAGCTCACCAAACAGGAATTCCTACGAGCAGTACTTC. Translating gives CASSPNRNSYEQYF.

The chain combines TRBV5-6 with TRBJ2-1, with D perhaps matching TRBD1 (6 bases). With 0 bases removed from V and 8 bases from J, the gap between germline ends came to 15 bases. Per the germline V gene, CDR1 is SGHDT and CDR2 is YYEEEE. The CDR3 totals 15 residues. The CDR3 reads CASSLVGTNWDEQFF. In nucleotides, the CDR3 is TGTGCCAGCAGCTTGGTGGGGACAAACTGGGATGAGCAGTTCTTC.

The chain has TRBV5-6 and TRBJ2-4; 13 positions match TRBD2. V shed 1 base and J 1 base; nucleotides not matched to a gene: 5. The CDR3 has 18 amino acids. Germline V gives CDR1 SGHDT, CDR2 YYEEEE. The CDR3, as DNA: TGTGCCAGCAGCTTGAGGACTAGCGGGAGCCTTGCCAAAAACATTCAGTACTTC. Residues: CASSLRTSGSLAKNIQYF.

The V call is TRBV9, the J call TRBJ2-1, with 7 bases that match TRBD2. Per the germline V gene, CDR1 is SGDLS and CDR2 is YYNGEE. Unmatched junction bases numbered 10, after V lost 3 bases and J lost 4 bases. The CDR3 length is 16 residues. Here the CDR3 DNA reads TGTGCCAGCAGCGAGAGAGGGCTAGCGGTTTACAATGAGCAGTTCTTC. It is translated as CASSERGLAVYNEQFF. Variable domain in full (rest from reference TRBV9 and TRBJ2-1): DSGVTQTPKHLITATGQRVTLRCSPRSGDLSVYWYQQSLDQGLQFLIQYYNGEERAKGNILERFSAQQFPDLHSELNLSSLELGDSALYFCASSERGLAVYNEQFFGPGTRLTVL.